The T cell receptor beta chain under discussion was sequenced for a study of response to subunit inactivated influenza vaccine (dated by TCRdb to the late 2010s). General notes on the study: Deep quantitative T cell receptor repertoire profiling was used in the study to track responses to a trivalent subunit inactivated influenza vaccine.

The trim is 4 bases for V and 8 bases for J, with a gap of 17 bases between the germline ends. The CDR3, cysteine through phenylalanine, is 14 amino acids long. Only CDR3 DNA is held: 42 bases, read in frame from base 1. According to the germline V gene, CDR1 reads MDHEN and CDR2 reads SYDVKM. Library preparation used RT-PCR. The data were produced on an Illumina HiSeq 2500. Through fastp at Q25 and MiXCR, TCRdb rebuilt clones from the public reads, retaining in-frame beta chains. Each CDR3 protein gets just one entry, which takes the most common genes and DNA from the rows behind it. This sample has approximately 570,000 distinct CDR3 sequences in its table, and 6% to 9% of those were observed once. The ten largest clones represent roughly 13% of the sample. The investigation overall reported the following: The authors suggested that each seasonal influenza vaccination may recruit only a limited number of new T cells.

This clonotype was detected only a few times. It lacks a known antigen. Base qualities were left out, and no much larger clone turns up one base away. The sequence joins TRBV28 to TRBJ1-2, with the identity of the D gene unclear. This specimen was PBMCs from blood, taken around 25 months after vaccination. This clonotype was sampled from a man aged 45-69 years who received an inactivated influenza vaccine. Donor details come from another sample of the same person, matched by shared clones. The base sequence is TGTGCCAGCAGTTCCCGGGTAGCGGGTAGAGGCTACACCTTC. Translated, it gives CASSSRVAGRGYTF.